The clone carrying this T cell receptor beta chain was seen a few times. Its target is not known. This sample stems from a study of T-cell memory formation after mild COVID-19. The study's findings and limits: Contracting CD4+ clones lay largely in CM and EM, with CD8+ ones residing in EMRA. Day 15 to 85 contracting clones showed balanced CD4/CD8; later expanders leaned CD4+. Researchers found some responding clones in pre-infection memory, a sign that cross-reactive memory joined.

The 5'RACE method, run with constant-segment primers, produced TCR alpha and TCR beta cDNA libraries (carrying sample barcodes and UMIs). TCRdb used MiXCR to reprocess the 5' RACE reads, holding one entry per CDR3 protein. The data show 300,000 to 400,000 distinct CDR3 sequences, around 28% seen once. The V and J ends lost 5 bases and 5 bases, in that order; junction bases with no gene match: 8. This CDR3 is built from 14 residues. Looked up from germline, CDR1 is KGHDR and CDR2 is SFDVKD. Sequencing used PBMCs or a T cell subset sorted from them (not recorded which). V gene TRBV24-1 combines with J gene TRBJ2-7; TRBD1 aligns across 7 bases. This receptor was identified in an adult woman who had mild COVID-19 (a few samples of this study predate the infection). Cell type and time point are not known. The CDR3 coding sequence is TGTGCCACCAGTGGCCCGACAGGGTTTAACGAGCAGTACTTC. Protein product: CATSGPTGFNEQYF.